This T cell receptor (beta chain) was documented in a study of blood T cells in healthy people across ages. Findings of the study overall: Considered underestimates were the diversity estimates obtained from one million T cells.

This clonotype was seen at least ten times. Its antigen is still unknown. Unmatched junction bases numbered 7, after V lost 5 bases and J lost 1 base. Looked up from germline, CDR1 is SEHNR and CDR2 is FQNEAQ (reference sequence). The CDR3 is 15 residues long. A sample-barcoded 5' primer and a J-beta primer mix were used in a second PCR of roughly 6 to 12 cycles. No fewer than 2.5 million CDR3-containing paired-end reads came from each sample. One entry per CDR3 protein results from TCRdb running MiXCR on the 5' RACE reads. The sample lists 850,000 to 950,000 distinct CDR3 sequences; roughly 26% were seen once.

The source material was blood. The chain couples TRBV7-9 to TRBJ1-1; 7 nucleotides align to TRBD1. The clonotype comes from a woman aged 80 or over in good health. The DNA for the CDR3 is TGTGCCAGCAGCGATCCGGGACAGCAGAACACTGAAGCTTTCTTT. This encodes CASSDPGQQNTEAFF.